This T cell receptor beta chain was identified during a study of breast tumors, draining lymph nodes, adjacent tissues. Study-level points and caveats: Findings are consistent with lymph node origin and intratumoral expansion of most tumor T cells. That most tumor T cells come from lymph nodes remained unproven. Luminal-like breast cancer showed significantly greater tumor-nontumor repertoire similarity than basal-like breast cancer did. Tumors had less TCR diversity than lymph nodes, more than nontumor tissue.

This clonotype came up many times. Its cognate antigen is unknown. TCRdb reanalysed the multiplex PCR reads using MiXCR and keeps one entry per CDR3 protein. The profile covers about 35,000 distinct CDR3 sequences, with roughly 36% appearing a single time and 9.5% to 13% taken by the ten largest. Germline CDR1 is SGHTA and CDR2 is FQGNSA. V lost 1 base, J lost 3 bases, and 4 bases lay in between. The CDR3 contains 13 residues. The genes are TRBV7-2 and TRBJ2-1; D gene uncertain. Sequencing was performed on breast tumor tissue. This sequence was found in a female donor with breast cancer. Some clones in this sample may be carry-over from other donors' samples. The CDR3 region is CASSLEHYNEQFF. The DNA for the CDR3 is TGTGCCAGCAGCTTAGAACACTACAATGAGCAGTTCTTC.